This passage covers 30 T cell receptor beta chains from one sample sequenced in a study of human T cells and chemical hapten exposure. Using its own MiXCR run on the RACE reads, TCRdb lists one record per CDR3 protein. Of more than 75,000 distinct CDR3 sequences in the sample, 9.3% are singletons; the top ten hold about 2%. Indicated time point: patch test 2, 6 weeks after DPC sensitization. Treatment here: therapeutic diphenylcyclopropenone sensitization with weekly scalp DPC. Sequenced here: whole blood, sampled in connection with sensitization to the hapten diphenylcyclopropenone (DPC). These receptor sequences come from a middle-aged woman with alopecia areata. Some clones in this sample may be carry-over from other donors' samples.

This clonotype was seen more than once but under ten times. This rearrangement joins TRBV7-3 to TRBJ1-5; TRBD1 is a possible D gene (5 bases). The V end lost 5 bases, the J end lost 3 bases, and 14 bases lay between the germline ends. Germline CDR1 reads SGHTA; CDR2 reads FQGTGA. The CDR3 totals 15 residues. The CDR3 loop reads CASSRDSTSNQPQHF. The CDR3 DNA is TGTGCCAGCAGCCGTGACAGTACTTCCAATCAGCCCCAGCATTTT.

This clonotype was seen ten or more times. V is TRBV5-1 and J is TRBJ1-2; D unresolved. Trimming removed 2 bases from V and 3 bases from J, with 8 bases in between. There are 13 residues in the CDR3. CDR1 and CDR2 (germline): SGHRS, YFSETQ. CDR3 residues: CASSFTTDYGYTF. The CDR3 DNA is TGCGCCAGCAGCTTTACCACAGACTATGGCTACACCTTC.

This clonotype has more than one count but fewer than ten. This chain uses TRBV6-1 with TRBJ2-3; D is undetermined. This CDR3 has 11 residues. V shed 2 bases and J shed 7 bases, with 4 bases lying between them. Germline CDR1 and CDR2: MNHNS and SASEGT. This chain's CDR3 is CASSERYTQYF. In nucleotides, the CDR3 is TGTGCCAGCAGTGAACGATATACGCAGTATTTT.

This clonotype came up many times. The CDR3 DNA reads TGTGCCAGCAGCTTAGGCCAGGGCAACTATGGCTACACCTTC. Translating it yields CASSLGQGNYGYTF. The chain carries TRBV5-4 and TRBJ1-2; a possible D gene is TRBD1 (5 bases). The CDR3 runs 14 residues. Trimming removed 2 bases from V and 2 bases from J, with 10 bases in between. The germline CDR1 and CDR2 sequences are SGHNT and YYREEE (reference sequence).

CDR3: CASCSGNHQPQHF. The CDR3 region has the DNA TGCGCCAGTTGTTCAGGTAACCATCAGCCCCAGCATTTT. The J gene is TRBJ1-5, the V gene TRBV10-2; unclear D gene. This CDR3 contains 13 residues. CDR1 and CDR2 (germline): WSHSY, SAAADI. Trimming stripped 9 bases from V and 5 bases from J, with 14 bases between.

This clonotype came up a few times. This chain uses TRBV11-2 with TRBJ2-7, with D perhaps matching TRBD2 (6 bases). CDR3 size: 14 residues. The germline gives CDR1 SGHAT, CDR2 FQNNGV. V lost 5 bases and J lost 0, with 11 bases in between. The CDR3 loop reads CASSNRTISYEQYF. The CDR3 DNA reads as TGTGCCAGCAGCAACCGGACTATCTCCTACGAGCAGTACTTC.

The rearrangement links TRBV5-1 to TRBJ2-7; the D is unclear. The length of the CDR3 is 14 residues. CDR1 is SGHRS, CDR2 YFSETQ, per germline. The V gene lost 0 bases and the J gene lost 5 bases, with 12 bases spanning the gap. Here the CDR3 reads CASSLGAAGHEQYF. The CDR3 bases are TGCGCCAGCAGCTTGGGGGCGGCAGGCCACGAGCAGTACTTC. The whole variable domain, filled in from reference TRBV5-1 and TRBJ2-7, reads KAGVTQTPRYLIKTRGQQVTLSCSPISGHRSVSWYQQTPGQGLQFLFEYFSETQRNKGNFPGRFSGRQFSNSRSEMNVSTLELGDSALYLCASSLGAAGHEQYFGPGTRLTVT.

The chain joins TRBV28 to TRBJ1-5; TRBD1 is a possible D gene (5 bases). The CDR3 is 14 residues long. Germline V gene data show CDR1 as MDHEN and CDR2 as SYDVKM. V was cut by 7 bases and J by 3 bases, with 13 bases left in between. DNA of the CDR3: TGTGCCAGCACCCAGGGAGGAGACAATCAGCCCCAGCATTTT. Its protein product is CASTQGGDNQPQHF.

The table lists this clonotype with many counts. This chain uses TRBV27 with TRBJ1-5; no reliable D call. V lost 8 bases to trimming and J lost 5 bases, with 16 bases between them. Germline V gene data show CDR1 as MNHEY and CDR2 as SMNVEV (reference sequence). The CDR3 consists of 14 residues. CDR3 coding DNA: TGTGCCAGCGGCCTGGGAGGGTACGATCAGCCCCAGCATTTT. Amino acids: CASGLGGYDQPQHF.

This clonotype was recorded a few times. The CDR3 spells CASTIAKSGKAYEQYF. The CDR3 region has the DNA TGTGCCAGCACCATCGCGAAAAGCGGGAAAGCCTACGAGCAGTACTTC. The gene calls are TRBV21-1 and TRBJ2-7; the table's D call, TRBD2, has no DNA check behind it. TRBV21-1 is a listed pseudogene. The CDR3 has 16 residues.

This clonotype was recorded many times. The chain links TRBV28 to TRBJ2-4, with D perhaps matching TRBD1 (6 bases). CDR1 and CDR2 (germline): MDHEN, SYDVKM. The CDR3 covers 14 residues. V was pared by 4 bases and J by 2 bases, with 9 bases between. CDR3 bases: TGTGCCAGCAGTTCCGGACAGTCCAAAAACATTCAGTACTTC. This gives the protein CASSSGQSKNIQYF.

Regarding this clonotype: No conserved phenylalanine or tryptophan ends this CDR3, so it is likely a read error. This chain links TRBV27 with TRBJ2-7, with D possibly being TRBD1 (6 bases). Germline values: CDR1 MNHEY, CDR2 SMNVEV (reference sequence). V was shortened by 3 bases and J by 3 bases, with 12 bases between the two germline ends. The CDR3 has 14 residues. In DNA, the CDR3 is TGTGCCAGCAGTTTGACAGGTTTAGGCTACGAGCAGTACTCC. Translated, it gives CASSLTGLGYEQYS.

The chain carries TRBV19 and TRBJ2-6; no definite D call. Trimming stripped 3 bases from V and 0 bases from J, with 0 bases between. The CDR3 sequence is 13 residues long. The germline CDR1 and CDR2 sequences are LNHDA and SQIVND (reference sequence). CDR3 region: CASSISGANVLTF. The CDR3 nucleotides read TGTGCCAGTAGTATCTCTGGGGCCAACGTCCTGACTTTC.

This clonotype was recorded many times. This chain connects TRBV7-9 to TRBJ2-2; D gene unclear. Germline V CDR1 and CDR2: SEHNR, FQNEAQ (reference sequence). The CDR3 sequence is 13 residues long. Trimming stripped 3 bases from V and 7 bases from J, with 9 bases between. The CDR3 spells CASSFSPIGELFF. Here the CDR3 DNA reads TGTGCCAGCAGCTTTTCCCCGATCGGGGAGCTGTTTTTT.

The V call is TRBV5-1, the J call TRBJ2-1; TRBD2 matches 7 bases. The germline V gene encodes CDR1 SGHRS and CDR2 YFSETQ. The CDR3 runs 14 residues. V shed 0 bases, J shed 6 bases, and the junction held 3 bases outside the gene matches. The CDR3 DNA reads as TGCGCCAGCAGCTTGGCGGCGGGAGTCAATGAGCAGTTCTTC. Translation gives CASSLAAGVNEQFF.

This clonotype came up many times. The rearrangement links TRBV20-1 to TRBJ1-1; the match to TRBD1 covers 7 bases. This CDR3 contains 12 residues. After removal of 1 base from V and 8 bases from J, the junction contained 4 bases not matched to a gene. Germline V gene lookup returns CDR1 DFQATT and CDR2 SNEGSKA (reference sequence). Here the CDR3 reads CSARVDRAEAFF. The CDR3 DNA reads TGCAGTGCTAGAGTCGACAGGGCGGAAGCTTTCTTT.

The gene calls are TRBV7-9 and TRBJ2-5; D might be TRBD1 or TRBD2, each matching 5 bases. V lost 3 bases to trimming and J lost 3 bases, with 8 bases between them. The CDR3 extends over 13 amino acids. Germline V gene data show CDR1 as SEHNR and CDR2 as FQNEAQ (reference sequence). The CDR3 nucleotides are TGTGCCAGCAGCTTGGGGGTCGAAGAGACCCAGTACTTC. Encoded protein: CASSLGVEETQYF.

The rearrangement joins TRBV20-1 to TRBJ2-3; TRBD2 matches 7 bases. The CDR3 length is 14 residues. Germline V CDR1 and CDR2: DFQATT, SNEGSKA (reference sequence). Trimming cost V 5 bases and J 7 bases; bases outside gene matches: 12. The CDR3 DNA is TGCAGTGCTTCCCACCAGGGAGGGCAATATACGCAGTATTTT. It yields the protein CSASHQGGQYTQYF.

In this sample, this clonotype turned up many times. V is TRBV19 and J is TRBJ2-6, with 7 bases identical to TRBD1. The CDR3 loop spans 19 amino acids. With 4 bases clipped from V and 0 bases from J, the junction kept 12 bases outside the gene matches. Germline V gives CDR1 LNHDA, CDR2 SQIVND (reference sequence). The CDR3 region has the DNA TGTGCCAGTAGTAACAGGCCGGGACAGTTCCCCTCTGGGGCCAACGTCCTGACTTTC. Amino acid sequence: CASSNRPGQFPSGANVLTF.

The CDR3 protein is CASSPGRAPDTQYF. In DNA form, the CDR3 reads TGCGCCAGCAGCCCCGGCCGGGCACCAGATACGCAGTATTTT. This sequence joins TRBV5-1 and TRBJ2-3; D gene uncertain. Germline values: CDR1 SGHRS, CDR2 YFSETQ. There are 14 residues in the CDR3. V dropped 4 bases and J dropped 4 bases, with 13 bases sitting between them. The entire variable domain, with the rest obtained from reference TRBV5-1 and TRBJ2-3, is as follows: KAGVTQTPRYLIKTRGQQVTLSCSPISGHRSVSWYQQTPGQGLQFLFEYFSETQRNKGNFPGRFSGRQFSNSRSEMNVSTLELGDSALYLCASSPGRAPDTQYFGPGTRLTVL.

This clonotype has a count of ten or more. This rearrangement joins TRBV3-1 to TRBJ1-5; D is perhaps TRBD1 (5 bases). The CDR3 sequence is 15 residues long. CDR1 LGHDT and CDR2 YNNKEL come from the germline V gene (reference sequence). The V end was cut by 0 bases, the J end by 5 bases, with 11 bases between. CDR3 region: CASSQDAGGDQPQHF. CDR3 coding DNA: TGTGCCAGCAGCCAAGATGCCGGGGGTGATCAGCCCCAGCATTTT. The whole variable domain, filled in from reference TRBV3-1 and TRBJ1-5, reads DTAVSQTPKYLVTQMGNDKSIKCEQNLGHDTMYWYKQDSKKFLKIMFSYNNKELIINETVPNRFSPKSPDKAHLNLHINSLELGDSAVYFCASSQDAGGDQPQHFGDGTRLSIL.

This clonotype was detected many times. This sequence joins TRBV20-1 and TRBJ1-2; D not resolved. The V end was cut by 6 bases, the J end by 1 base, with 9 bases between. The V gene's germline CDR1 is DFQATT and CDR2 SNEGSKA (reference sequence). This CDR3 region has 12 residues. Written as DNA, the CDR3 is TGCAGTGCCCGAGCGGGTAACTATGGCTACACCTTC. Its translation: CSARAGNYGYTF.

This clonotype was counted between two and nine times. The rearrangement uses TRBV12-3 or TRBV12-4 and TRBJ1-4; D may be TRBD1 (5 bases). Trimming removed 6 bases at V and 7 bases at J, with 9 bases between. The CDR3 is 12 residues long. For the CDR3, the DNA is TGTGCCAGCAGCAGGGACCGTGAAAAACTGTTTTTT. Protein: CASSRDREKLFF.

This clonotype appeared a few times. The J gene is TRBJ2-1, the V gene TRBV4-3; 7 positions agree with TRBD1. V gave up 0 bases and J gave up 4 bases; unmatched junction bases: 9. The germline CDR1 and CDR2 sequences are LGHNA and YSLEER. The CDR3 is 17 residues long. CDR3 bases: TGCGCCAGCAGCCAAGATATAGGGGGCTTATCATACAATGAGCAGTTCTTC. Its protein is CASSQDIGGLSYNEQFF.

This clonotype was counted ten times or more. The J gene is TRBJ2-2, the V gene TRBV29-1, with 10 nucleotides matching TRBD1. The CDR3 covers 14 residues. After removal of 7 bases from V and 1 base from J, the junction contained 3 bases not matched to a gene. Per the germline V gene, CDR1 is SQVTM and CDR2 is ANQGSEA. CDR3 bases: TGCAGCGCTAGGACAGGGGGGAACACCGGGGAGCTGTTTTTT. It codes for CSARTGGNTGELFF.

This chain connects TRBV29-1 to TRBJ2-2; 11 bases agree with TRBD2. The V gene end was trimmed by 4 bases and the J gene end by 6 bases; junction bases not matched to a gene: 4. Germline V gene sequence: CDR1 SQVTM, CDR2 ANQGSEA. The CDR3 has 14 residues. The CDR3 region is CSVGQGLAAGELFF. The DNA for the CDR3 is TGCAGCGTTGGACAGGGACTAGCGGCCGGGGAGCTGTTTTTT.

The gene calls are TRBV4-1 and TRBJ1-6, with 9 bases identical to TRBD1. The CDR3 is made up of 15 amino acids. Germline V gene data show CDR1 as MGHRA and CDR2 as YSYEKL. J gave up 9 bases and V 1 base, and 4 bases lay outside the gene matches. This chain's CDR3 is CASSQGQGEVSPLHF. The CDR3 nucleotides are TGCGCCAGCAGCCAAGGACAGGGGGAGGTTTCACCCCTCCACTTT.

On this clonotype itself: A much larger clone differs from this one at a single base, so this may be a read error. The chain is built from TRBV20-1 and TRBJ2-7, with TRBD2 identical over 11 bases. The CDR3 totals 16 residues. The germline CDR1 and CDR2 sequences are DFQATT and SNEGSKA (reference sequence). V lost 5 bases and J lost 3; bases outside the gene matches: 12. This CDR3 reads CSAVSGRARTFYEQYF. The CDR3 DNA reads TGCAGTGCTGTTAGCGGGAGGGCCCGAACCTTCTACGAGCAGTACTTC.

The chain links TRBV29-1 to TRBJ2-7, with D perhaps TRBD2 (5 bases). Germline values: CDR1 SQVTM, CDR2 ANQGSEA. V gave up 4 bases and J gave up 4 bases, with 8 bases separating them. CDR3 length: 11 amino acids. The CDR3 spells CSVGTSYEQYF. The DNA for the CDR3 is TGCAGCGTTGGGACTTCTTACGAGCAGTACTTC.

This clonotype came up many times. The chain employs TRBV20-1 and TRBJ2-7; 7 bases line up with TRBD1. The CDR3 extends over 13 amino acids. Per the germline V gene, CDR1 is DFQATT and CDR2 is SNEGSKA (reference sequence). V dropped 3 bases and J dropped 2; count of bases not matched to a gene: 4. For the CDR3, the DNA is TGCAGTGCTAGCTCGACAGGGCCCTACGAGCAGTACTTC. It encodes CSASSTGPYEQYF.